This entry features one TCR beta chain sequence. The antigen it recognizes is unknown. The input lacks base qualities; no much larger clone sits a single base away. Library prep was done by the immunoSEQ multiplex PCR assay. The multiplex PCR relied on a mix of 60 forward primers for TCR Vbeta segments and 13 reverse primers for TCR Jbeta segments. The CDR3 region of rearranged TCR beta genes was amplified from genomic DNA by a multiplex PCR assay. The amplified TCR beta libraries were sequenced on the Illumina HiSeq System as 87-base-pair reads. The source study handled its data this way. A later analysis counted approximately 84 million unique TCR beta chains across the 700 or so repertoires, and some 11 million of these chains were shared by at least two donors. To remove PCR and sequencing errors, raw reads were error-corrected and collapsed into unique sequences using a nearest-neighbor algorithm that merged closely related sequences. V, D and J gene segments were assigned by aligning CDR3 sequences to IMGT reference sequences. For a sequence to be retained, a match of at least six nucleotides was required to both a V gene segment and a J gene segment. A rearrangement counted as productive if the CDR3 had no stop codons and remained in frame with V and J, and every other rearrangement counted as non-productive. CDR3 was defined by IMGT convention, running from the second conserved V-encoded cysteine to the conserved J-encoded phenylalanine. In an earlier analysis of just under 600 of the donors, sequences lacking an unambiguous match to a single V gene segment were excluded. An earlier analysis of a few hundred of the donors called V segments functional above 56.7% productive rearrangements and segregating when the between-donor standard deviation exceeded 5%. To diagnose cytomegalovirus status from the catalog of TCR beta chain sequences, a statistical classification framework was built. A later analysis assigned V and J genes by comparing TCR nucleotide sequences with IMGT/GENE-DB human TR gene sequences. The TCRdist pipeline was used in a later analysis to assign CDR3 sequences and most-parsimonious VDJ recombination scenarios. A later analysis defined each TCR beta chain by its CDR3 amino acid sequence plus V-gene family, and excluded reads lacking a unique V-gene family. A later analysis removed 592 highly shared, low-generation-probability nucleotide sequences to deal with suspected cross-contamination and a sequencing artifact. A later analysis calculated a clonal expansion index for each public chain from normalized within-repertoire ranks of inferred template counts. Generation probabilities in a later analysis came from a VDJ recombination model fitted to out-of-frame rearrangements, and those results were checked against IGoR. A later analysis scored TCR-TCR, TCR-HLA and TCR-CMV co-occurrence with hypergeometric tests, applying a repertoire-size bias correction to TCR pairs. A later analysis estimated false discovery rates by permuting HLA or CMV assignments 20 times. In a later analysis, co-occurring TCRs were grouped using DBSCAN, with TCRdist sequence similarity added in when clustering inside HLA-allele-positive subsets. Repertoires with fewer than 30,000 or more than 120,000 public chains, plus five repertoires with anomalous nucleotide sharing, were excluded from co-occurrence clustering. What TCRdb holds here is the immuneACCESS table cut down to in-frame rearrangements. Part of the clones is not present; checked against another copy, under half of the missing clones reflect an unresolved V gene, and the others are unexplained. D and trimming were read from the DNA, whereas the V and J calls and clone size are those reported in that table. This sample gives about 55,000 clones in total; more than 75% of them show up just once. The ten biggest clones cover about 1.5% of the sample.

The data were obtained in a study of cytomegalovirus exposure and HLA in healthy donors (dated by TCRdb to the late 2010s). For the wider study: An earlier analysis of approximately 590 of the donors reported 250 to 350 Gb of sequence data and about 100 million unique TCR beta sequences from around 200 million T cells. Roughly 300 gigabases of sequencing data and 80 million or so unique TCR sequences were included in an early release covering several hundred HLA-typed donors. The genetic ancestry cluster associated with self-reported Caucasian donors included around four fifths of the roughly 400 genotyped donors. The aim of the study was to test whether cataloging public T cell receptors could identify signatures of past pathogen exposure. The T cell repertoires of several hundred subjects were profiled by immunosequencing and related to cytomegalovirus serostatus. In addition to the first cohort of 666 subjects, a separate validation cohort of around 110 different subjects was used. The study combined high-throughput TCR immunosequencing, statistical association of individual TCRs with disease status, and machine learning to predict cytomegalovirus infection status. In a later analysis, previously published TCR beta repertoires from several hundred donors were re-analyzed and high-resolution HLA genotyping was added so that TCR occurrence patterns could be studied. The later analysis used no new phenotypic data to find candidate immune exposures, relying instead on TCR beta sequences and their occurrence across donors. An earlier analysis of around 580 of the donors used high-throughput TCR beta sequencing to judge whether each TCR beta V gene segment behaved as functional or pseudogenic. Alongside the repertoire data, information on donor age, sex, ethnicity and CMV serostatus was compiled. A later genetic analysis used genome-wide SNP genotypes for about 65% of the 666 donors, treating that subset as a discovery cohort. All discovery cohort repertoires had been generated using a single sequencing platform. Both class I and class II loci were covered by HLA typing, at four-digit resolution. The number of typed donors differed by locus: about 620-640 for A, B, C, DRB1 and DQB1; 522 for DQA1; fewer than 610 for DPA1; and some 450 for DPB1. A handful of DR-DQ haplotypes were handled as single units for association and clustering because linkage in the cohort was strong. Among 300 to 450 genotyped donors of the cohort, an average of approximately 230,000 unique TCR beta nucleotide sequences were sequenced per donor, around a sixth of them non-productive. Results and caveats for the whole study, not just this receptor: Some IMGT-functional V segments, including TRBV6-2 and TRBV6-3, could not be told apart with the 87-base-pair reads, so those segments were excluded. Cytomegalovirus status was reported to be diagnosed by the classifier with high specificity and sensitivity in both the original and validation cohorts. Roughly uniform sequencing depth across donors was assumed in presence/absence analyses, although this assumption may not hold. In an earlier analysis of around 600 of the donors, most TCR beta V segments appeared in productive rearrangements about 90% or about 30% of the time, broadly matching IMGT annotations. While some public TCRs were present in many individuals, most TCR sequences turned up only very rarely across donors. Because some donors lacked HLA typing at each locus, the association tests relied only on the typed subset. V-gene and J-gene trimming of TCR beta chains was associated with a missense DCLRE1C variant in a later genetic analysis, and the association was replicated in an independent cohort. Linkage disequilibrium might explain the correlated functional status among segregating V segments, but an unknown experimental factor could not be ruled out. In a later analysis, more than 15,000 TCR beta sequences were associated with specific HLA alleles at a false discovery rate of 0.05. This cohort had only TCR beta chains sequenced, and the lack of alpha or paired-chain data limited which features could be detected. In a later analysis, most CMV-associated TCR beta chains were found to appear HLA-restricted, with HLA associations seemingly driven largely by CMV exposure. Strong co-occurrence of HLA alleles, especially DR and DQ, made assigning TCR associations to individual alleles difficult. Because counts were too low, under 20 rarely observed V segments, including chromosome 9 orphons, were left out of the earlier analysis of 500 to 750 of the donors. A later analysis found that HLA-associated TCR beta chains were more clonally expanded and had lower generation probabilities than equally common non-associated chains. A few of the identified cytomegalovirus-associated TCR beta chains were confirmed in vitro to be specific for cytomegalovirus antigens. The authors suggested that the approach could potentially be generalized to other disease states and immunological phenotypes. A later analysis found that TCR association rates varied across HLA loci, with DRB1 alleles showing the most associated TCRs and HLA-C alleles the fewest. In a later genetic analysis, fewer N-insertions in productive TCRs were reported among donors in an Asian-associated ancestry cluster than the 666-donor mean. According to a later analysis, parvovirus B19, influenza, CMV and Epstein-Barr virus appeared linked to several top co-occurrence clusters. In the study, approximately 160 TCR beta chains were listed as associated with cytomegalovirus. The only immune exposure information available for the cohort was CMV serostatus. A group of highly shared sequence variants was considered likely to be a technical artifact of the sequencing pipeline. A further reported finding was that TCR beta sequences accurately predicted the HLA-A and HLA-B alleles for most subjects in the first cohort.

The cohort consisted of some 670 healthy bone marrow donors. Cohort members were all nominally healthy when sampled, although unrecorded immune exposures were likely present. The donor tested CMV seronegative and was one of the 352 seronegative cohort members. A peripheral blood sample was provided by each donor, and peripheral blood mononuclear cells were used for TCR beta sequencing. Genomic DNA was extracted from the blood cell samples with the Qiagen DNeasy Blood Extraction Kit. CDR1 and CDR2 are read off the germline V gene (reference sequence) as SEHNR and FQNEAQ. The CDR3 contains 11 residues, cysteine and phenylalanine counted. Only the CDR3 DNA is retained, 33 bases long and in frame from the first base. Between the V and J ends, shortened by 5 bases and 3 bases respectively, the junction contains 2 bases.

This receptor was obtained from a female donor in good health and CMV-seronegative. The rearrangement joined TRBV7-9 to TRBJ1-3; the D gene is unclear. Sequencing was done on a sample of PBMCs. The DNA is as follows: TGTGCCAGCAGCCTTGGAAACACCATATATTTT. This encodes CASSLGNTIYF.